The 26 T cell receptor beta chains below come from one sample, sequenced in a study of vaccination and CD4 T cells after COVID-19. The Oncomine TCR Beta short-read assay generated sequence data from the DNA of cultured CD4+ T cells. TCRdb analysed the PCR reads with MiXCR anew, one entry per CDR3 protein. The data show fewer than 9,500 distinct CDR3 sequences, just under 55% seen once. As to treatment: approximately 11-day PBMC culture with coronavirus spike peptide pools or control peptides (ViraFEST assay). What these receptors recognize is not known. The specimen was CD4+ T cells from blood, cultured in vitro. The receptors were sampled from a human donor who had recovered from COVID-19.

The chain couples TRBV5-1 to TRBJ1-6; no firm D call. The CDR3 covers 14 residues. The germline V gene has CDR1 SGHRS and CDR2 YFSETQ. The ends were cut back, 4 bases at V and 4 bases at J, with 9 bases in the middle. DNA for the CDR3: TGCGCCAGCAGCGTTTCAGGATATAATTCACCCCTCCACTTT. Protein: CASSVSGYNSPLHF.

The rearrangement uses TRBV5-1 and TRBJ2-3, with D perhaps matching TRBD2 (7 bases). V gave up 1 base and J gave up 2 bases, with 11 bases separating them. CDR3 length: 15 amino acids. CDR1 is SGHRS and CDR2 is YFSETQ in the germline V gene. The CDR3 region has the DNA TGCGCCAGCAGCTTGCGGGGGGCCTTCACAGATACGCAGTATTTT. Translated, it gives CASSLRGAFTDTQYF.

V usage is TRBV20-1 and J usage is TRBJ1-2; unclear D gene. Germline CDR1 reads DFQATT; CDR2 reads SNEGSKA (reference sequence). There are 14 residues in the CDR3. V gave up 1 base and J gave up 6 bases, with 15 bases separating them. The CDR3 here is CSARVDSRLHGYTF. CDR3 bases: TGCAGTGCTAGAGTGGACTCACGTTTGCATGGCTACACCTTC.

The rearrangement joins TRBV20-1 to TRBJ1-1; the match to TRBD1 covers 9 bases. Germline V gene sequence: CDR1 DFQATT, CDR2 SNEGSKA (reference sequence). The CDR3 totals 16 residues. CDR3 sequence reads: CSASPGTGQEGTEAFF. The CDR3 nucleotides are TGCAGCGCATCTCCCGGGACAGGGCAAGAGGGGACTGAAGCTTTCTTT.

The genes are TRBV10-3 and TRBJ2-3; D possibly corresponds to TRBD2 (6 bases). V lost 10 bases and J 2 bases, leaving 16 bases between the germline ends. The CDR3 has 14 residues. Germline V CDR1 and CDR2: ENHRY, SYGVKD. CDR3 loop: CATTPGRITDTQYF. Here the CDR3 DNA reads TGTGCCACCACCCCAGGGAGGATCACAGATACGCAGTATTTT.

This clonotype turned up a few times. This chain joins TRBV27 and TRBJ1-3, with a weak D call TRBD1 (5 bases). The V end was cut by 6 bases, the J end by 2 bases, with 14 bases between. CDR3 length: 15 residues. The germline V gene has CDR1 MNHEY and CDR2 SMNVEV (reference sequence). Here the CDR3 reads CASRMAGGTGNTIYF. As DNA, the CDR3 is TGTGCCAGCAGGATGGCGGGGGGTACTGGAAACACCATATATTTT.

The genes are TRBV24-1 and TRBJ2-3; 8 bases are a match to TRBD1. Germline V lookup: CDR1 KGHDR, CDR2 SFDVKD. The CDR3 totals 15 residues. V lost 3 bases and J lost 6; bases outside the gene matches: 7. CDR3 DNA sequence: TGTGCCACCAGTGATCCAGGGGGCCCCTTGGATACGCAGTATTTT. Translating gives CATSDPGGPLDTQYF.

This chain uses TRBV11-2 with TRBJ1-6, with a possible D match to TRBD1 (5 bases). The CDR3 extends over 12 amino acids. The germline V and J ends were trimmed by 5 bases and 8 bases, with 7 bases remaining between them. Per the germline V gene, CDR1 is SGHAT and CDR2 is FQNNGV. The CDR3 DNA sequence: TGTGCCAGCAGCGTGGGGGATTCACCCCTCCACTTT. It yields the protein CASSVGDSPLHF.

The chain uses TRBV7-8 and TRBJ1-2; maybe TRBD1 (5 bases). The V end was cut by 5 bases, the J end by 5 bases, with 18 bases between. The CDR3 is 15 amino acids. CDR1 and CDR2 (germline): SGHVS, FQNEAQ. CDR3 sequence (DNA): TGTGCCAGCAGCCGGATCCTTTCCAGGGAGTATGGCTACACCTTC. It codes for CASSRILSREYGYTF.

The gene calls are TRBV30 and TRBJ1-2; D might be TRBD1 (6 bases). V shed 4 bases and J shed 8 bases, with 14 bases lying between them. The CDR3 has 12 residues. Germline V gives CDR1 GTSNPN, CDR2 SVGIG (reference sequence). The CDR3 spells CAWILRGRGYTF. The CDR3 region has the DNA TGTGCCTGGATCCTCAGGGGTAGGGGCTACACCTTC.

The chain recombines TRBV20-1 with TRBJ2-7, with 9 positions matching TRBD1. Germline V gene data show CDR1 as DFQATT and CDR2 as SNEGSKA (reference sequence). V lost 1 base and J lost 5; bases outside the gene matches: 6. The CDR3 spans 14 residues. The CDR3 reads CSARAGQGTNEQYF. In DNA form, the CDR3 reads TGCAGTGCTAGAGCAGGACAGGGGACTAACGAGCAGTACTTC.

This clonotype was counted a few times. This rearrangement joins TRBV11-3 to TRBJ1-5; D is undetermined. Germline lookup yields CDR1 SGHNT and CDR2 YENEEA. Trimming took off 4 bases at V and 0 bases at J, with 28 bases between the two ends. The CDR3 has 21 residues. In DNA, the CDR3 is TGTGCCAGCAGCTCGGGAAGGCGGACGATCGGTGAATTCTATAGCAATCAGCCCCAGCATTTT. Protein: CASSSGRRTIGEFYSNQPQHF.

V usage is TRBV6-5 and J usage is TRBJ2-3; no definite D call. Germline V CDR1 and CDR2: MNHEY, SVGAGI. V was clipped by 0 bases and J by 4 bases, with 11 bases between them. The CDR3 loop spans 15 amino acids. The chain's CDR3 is CASSYSLGFSDTQYF. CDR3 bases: TGTGCCAGCAGTTACTCTCTAGGATTCTCAGATACGCAGTATTTT.

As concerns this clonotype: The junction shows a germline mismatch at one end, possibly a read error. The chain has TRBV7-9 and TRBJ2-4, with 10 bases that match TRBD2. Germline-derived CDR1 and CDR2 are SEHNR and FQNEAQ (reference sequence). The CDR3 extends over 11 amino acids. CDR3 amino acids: CASSTGLAVDF. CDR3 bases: TGTGCCAGCAGCACCGGACTAGCGGTAGACTTC.

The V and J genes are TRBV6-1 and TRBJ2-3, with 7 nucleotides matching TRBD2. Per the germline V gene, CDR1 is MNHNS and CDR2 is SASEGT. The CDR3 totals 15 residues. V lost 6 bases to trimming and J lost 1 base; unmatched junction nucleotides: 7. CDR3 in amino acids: CASRPSGDRTDTQYF. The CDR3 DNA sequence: TGTGCCAGCAGGCCTAGCGGCGACCGCACAGATACGCAGTATTTT.

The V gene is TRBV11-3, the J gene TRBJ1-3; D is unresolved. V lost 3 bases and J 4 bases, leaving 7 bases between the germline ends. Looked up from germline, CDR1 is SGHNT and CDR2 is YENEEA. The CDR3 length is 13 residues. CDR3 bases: TGTGCCAGCAGCTTCCGGACCGGAAACACCATATATTTT. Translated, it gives CASSFRTGNTIYF.

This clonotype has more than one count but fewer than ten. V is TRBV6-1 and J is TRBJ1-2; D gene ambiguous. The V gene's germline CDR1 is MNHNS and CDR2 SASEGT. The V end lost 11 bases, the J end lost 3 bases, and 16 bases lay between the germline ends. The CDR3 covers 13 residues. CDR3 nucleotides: TGTGCCTCTAAGATGTACGAGGACTATGGCTACACCTTC. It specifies CASKMYEDYGYTF.

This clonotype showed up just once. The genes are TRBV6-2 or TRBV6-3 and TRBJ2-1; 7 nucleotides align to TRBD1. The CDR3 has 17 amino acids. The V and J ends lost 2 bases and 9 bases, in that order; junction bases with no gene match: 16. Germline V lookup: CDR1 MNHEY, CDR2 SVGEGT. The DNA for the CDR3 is TGTGCCAGCAGTTACCCCGCCGTGCGAGGGGGCCCGGGTGAGCAGTTCTTC. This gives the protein CASSYPAVRGGPGEQFF.

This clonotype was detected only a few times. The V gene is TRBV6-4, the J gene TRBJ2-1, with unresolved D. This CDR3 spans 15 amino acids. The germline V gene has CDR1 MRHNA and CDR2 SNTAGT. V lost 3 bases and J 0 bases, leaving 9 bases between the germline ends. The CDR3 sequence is CASSDEESSYNEQFF. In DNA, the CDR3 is TGTGCCAGCAGTGATGAGGAAAGCTCCTACAATGAGCAGTTCTTC.

In DNA form, the CDR3 reads TGTGCCAGCAGTCCCACAGCCTCGTCCTACGAGCAGTACTTC. It is translated as CASSPTASSYEQYF. The chain combines TRBV6-1 with TRBJ2-7, with D uncertain. Per the germline V gene, CDR1 is MNHNS and CDR2 is SASEGT. The germline V and J ends were trimmed by 5 bases and 1 base, with 12 bases remaining between them. The CDR3 totals 14 residues.

In DNA form, the CDR3 reads TGTGCCAGCAGCTTAGTAGGCGGGGGAATACAAGAGACCCAGTACTTC. Its translation: CASSLVGGGIQETQYF. The chain is built from TRBV7-2 and TRBJ2-5; the match to TRBD2 covers 7 bases. The CDR3 runs to 16 residues. CDR1 is SGHTA, CDR2 FQGNSA, per germline. V shed 1 base and J 2 bases; nucleotides not matched to a gene: 7.

The CDR3 region is CASSFTRIETQYF. The CDR3 nucleotides read TGTGCCAGCAGCTTTACTAGGATAGAGACCCAGTACTTC. The genes are TRBV7-2 and TRBJ2-5; possibly TRBD2 for D (5 bases). Trimming left V 3 bases short and J 4 bases short, with 9 bases between. The V gene's germline CDR1 is SGHTA and CDR2 FQGNSA. There are 13 residues in the CDR3.

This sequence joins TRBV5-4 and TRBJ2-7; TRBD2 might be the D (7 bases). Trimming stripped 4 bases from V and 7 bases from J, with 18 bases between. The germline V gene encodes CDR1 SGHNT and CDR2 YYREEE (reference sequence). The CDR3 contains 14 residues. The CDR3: CASSPGGGVGEQYF. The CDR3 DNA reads TGTGCCAGCAGCCCTGGGGGGGGCGTAGGGGAGCAGTACTTC.

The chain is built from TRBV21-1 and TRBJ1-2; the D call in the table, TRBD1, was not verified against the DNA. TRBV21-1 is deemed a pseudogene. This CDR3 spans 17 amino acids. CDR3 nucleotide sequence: TGTGCCAGCAGCAGACAAACAGGGGGCCGTTTGTTTTGTGGCTACACCTTC. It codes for CASSRQTGGRLFCGYTF.

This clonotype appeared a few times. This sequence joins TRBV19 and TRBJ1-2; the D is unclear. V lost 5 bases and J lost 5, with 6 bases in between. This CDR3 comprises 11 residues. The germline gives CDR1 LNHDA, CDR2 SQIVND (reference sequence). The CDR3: CASSEAYGYTF. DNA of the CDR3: TGTGCCAGTAGTGAAGCTTATGGCTACACCTTC. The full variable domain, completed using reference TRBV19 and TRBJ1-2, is DGGITQSPKYLFRKEGQNVTLSCEQNLNHDAMYWYRQDPGQGLRLIYYSQIVNDFQKGDIAEGYSVSREKKESFPLTVTSAQKNPTAFYLCASSEAYGYTFGSGTRLTVV.

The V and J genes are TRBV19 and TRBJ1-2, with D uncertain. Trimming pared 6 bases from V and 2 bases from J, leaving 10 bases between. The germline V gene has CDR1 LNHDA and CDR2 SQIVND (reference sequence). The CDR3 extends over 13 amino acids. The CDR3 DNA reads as TGTGCCAGTAGCTTCGACACAAACTATGGCTACACCTTC. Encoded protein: CASSFDTNYGYTF.